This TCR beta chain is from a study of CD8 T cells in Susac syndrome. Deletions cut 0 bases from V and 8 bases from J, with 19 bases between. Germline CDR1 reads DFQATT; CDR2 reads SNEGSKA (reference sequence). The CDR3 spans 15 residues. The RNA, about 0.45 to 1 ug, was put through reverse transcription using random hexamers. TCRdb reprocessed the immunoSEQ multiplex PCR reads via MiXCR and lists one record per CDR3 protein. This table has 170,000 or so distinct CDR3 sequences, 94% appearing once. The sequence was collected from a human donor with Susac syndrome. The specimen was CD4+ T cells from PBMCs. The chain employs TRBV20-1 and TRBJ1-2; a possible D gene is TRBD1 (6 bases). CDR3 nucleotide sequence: TGCAGTGCTAGAGAGAGACAGGTTCTTCGGGGAGGCTACACCTTC. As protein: CSARERQVLRGGYTF.